Sequencing of this T cell receptor beta chain was carried out in a study of blood T cell repertoires in COVID-19. Turning to the study itself: Researchers got acute and convalescent COVID-19 samples from the United States, Italy and Spain. PBMCs, B-cell-depleted T cells, or T cells were the source of the cDNA or gDNA that made up the material.

Looked up from germline, CDR1 is SGHTA and CDR2 is FQGNSA. V lost 1 base and J lost 6, with 7 bases in between. This CDR3 region has 12 residues. Authors' data handling: For nucleated cells, counts were estimated from reference gene primer amplification. Sequenced by immunoSEQ multiplex PCR; TCRdb stores in-frame clones only, minus some. The V and J calls and clone size come from that table; D and trimming were worked out from the DNA. The top ten hold about 0.7% of the sample, which has 200,000 to 300,000 clones, 88% seen once. J is TRBJ2-7 and V is TRBV7-2; D gene uncertain. Sequencing was carried out using peripheral blood. The TCR originated in a human donor in a cohort sampled during active COVID-19. CDR3 sequence (DNA): TGTGCCAGCAGCTTAGGAGACTTCGAGCAGTACTTC. It encodes CASSLGDFEQYF.